This T cell receptor beta chain is drawn from a study of tumor-infiltrating lymphocytes in primary liver carcinoma. It was unsorted whole blood that yielded blood RNA, and germline DNA was also extracted. Using a constant-region primer together with ProtoScript II reverse transcriptase, TCR beta cDNA was made from roughly 540 ng of total RNA. Construction of TCR beta libraries relied on three successive nested multiplex PCR rounds employing slightly modified ARM-PCR. TRBV1-TRBV30 forward primers paired with a C-beta reverse primer were used in the first two PCR rounds, which ran about 11 cycles each. TCRdb recomputed calls from the multiplex PCR reads with MiXCR, one row per CDR3 protein. The repertoire holds just over 300,000 distinct CDR3 sequences, with approximately 58% as singletons. V dropped 2 bases and J dropped 5; count of bases not matched to a gene: 3. The CDR3 runs 14 residues. CDR1 and CDR2 (germline): GTSNPN, SVGIG (reference sequence).

The chain recombines TRBV30 with TRBJ2-1; TRBD2 matches at 10 bases. The clonotype originates from a young woman with primary liver carcinoma and hepatitis B virus infection. The sequenced sample consisted of peripheral blood. This CDR3 is CAWSIGLADNEQFF. The CDR3 region has the DNA TGTGCCTGGAGTATAGGACTAGCGGACAATGAGCAGTTCTTC.